This is a list of T cell receptor beta chains from one sample in a study of T-cell reconstitution after alpha-beta-depleted transplantation in children. TCRdb analysed the PCR reads with MiXCR anew, one entry per CDR3 protein. The table shows approximately 500,000 distinct CDR3 sequences, with over 20% occurring only once. The specimen was PBMCs, collected before TCRalphabeta/CD19-depleted stem cell transplant. These receptors were taken from a boy under three years old with Wiskott-Aldrich syndrome, due to receive a stem cell transplant. Both conserved end residues are part of each CDR3. A D gene is named only where the DNA matches it firmly. A row's size may be missing; if present it is once, few, many or a size class.

d_call | j_call | v_call | clone_size | cdr3_nt | cdr3_aa
. | TRBJ2-7 | TRBV20-1 | few | TGCAGTGCTCGGAGAGGAGACAGGACGTACGAGCAGTACTTC | CSARRGDRTYEQYF
. | TRBJ2-1 | TRBV5-1 | . | TGCGCCAGCAGCTTGGTAAACCTAGAGAATGAGCAGTTCTTC | CASSLVNLENEQFF
TRBD2 | TRBJ2-2 | TRBV5-1 | few | TGCGCCAGCAGGCCGGGACTAGCGGGATGGACCGGGGAGCTGTTTTTT | CASRPGLAGWTGELFF
. | TRBJ2-1 | TRBV5-1 | . | TGCGCCAGCAGCTTGGATCGGACTACGTTGGGTGAGCAGTTCTTC | CASSLDRTTLGEQFF
. | TRBJ1-4 | TRBV7-9 | . | TGTGCCAGCAGCCCAGACTTCGTGAGGGGTGAAAAACTGTTTTTT | CASSPDFVRGEKLFF
. | TRBJ2-7 | TRBV20-1 | . | TGCAGTGCTAGAGATCGGGATACCTACGAGCAGTACTTC | CSARDRDTYEQYF
TRBD2 | TRBJ2-1 | TRBV15 | few | TGTGCCACCAGCAGAGCGACTAGCGGGATGCTGCATGAGCAGTTCTTC | CATSRATSGMLHEQFF
. | TRBJ2-1 | TRBV5-1 | . | TGCGCCAGCAGCTTGATAACAGCCTACAATGAGCAGTTCTTC | CASSLITAYNEQFF
. | TRBJ1-3 | TRBV30 | few | TGTGCCTGGAGTGTAGGAAGGGTCCTATCTGGAAACACCATATATTTT | CAWSVGRVLSGNTIYF
. | TRBJ2-1 | TRBV10-3 | few | TGTGCCATCAGCGGAACTAACAATGAGCAGTTCTTC | CAISGTNNEQFF
TRBD2 | TRBJ2-1 | TRBV18 | few | TGTGCCAGCTCACCAGCCAGGACTAGCGGGATAGGGAATGAGCAGTTCTTC | CASSPARTSGIGNEQFF
TRBD2 | TRBJ2-7 | TRBV10-3 | few | TGTGCCATCCGACAGCGGGAGGTGTCTAGCGAGCAGTACTTC | CAIRQREVSSEQYF
. | TRBJ1-5 | TRBV12-3/TRBV12-4 | . | TGTGCCAGCAGTTCCCCACAGGTTCCGGGCAATCAGCCCCAGCATTTT | CASSSPQVPGNQPQHF
. | TRBJ2-7 | TRBV2 | . | TGTGCCAGCAGTTTCAGGGGGGGGATAGCGGCCATCGGAGAGGAGCAGTACTTC | CASSFRGGIAAIGEEQYF
. | TRBJ2-2 | TRBV5-1 | . | TGCGCCAGCGTCTCACAGGGAACCGGGGAGCTGTTTTTT | CASVSQGTGELFF
. | TRBJ2-1 | TRBV6-1 | . | TGTGCCAGCAGTGAAGAATGGGGGATTGCCTACAATGAGCAGTTCTTC | CASSEEWGIAYNEQFF
. | TRBJ1-4 | TRBV5-1 | . | TGCGCCAGCAGCTTGGTGGGGACGTACAATGAAAAACTGTTTTTT | CASSLVGTYNEKLFF
. | TRBJ2-7 | TRBV3-1 | . | TGTGCCAGCAGCCAATTGGCCAGCTCGGATCCCTACGAGCAGTACTTC | CASSQLASSDPYEQYF
TRBD2 | TRBJ2-3 | TRBV7-2 | once | TGTGCCAGCAGACTGGGACTAGCGGGCACAGATACGCAGTATTTT | CASRLGLAGTDTQYF
. | TRBJ1-1 | TRBV12-3/TRBV12-4 | few | TGTGCCAGCAGGACGGACAGGAACACTGAAGCTTTCTTT | CASRTDRNTEAFF
. | TRBJ2-5 | TRBV5-1 | . | TGCGCCAGCAGCTATTACGGGGGGCCTAGGGAGACCCAGTACTTC | CASSYYGGPRETQYF
TRBD2 | TRBJ2-1 | TRBV5-1 | . | TGCGCCAGCAGCTTCGGACTAGCGGGAATCGGTGAGCAGTTCTTC | CASSFGLAGIGEQFF
TRBD1 | TRBJ1-4 | TRBV5-1 | . | TGCGCCAGCTCCCCCGTAGGCAGGGGGGTTGAAAAACTGTTTTTT | CASSPVGRGVEKLFF
. | TRBJ2-7 | TRBV29-1 | . | TGCAGCGTTAGAGGGGCTGACTCCTACGAGCAGTACTTC | CSVRGADSYEQYF
. | TRBJ2-5 | TRBV5-1 | many | TGCGCCAGCAGCTTCGGGGGAGAAGAGACCCAGTACTTC | CASSFGGEETQYF
. | TRBJ2-5 | TRBV5-1 | . | TGCGCCAGCACCCTGAAAGGGGACCTTGGAGAGACCCAGTACTTC | CASTLKGDLGETQYF
TRBD1 | TRBJ1-1 | TRBV5-1 | . | TGCGCCAGCGGAATGACAGGGCCGAACACTGAAGCTTTCTTT | CASGMTGPNTEAFF
. | TRBJ2-2 | TRBV5-1 | few | TGCGCCAGCAGCTTGGCCCCCTACACCGGGGAGCTGTTTTTT | CASSLAPYTGELFF
. | TRBJ2-4 | TRBV29-1 | few | TGCAGCGTTGCCTTTGGTCTAGCCAAAAACATTCAGTACTTC | CSVAFGLAKNIQYF
TRBD2 | TRBJ2-5 | TRBV2 | few | TGTGCAATCAGCGGGAAGAGGGAGACCCAGTACTTC | CAISGKRETQYF
. | TRBJ1-1 | TRBV5-1 | few | TGCGCCAGCAGCCCCCAAGCGGGAACGCCCCAAGCTTTCTTT | CASSPQAGTPQAFF
. | TRBJ1-2 | TRBV18 | . | TGTGCCAGCTCACCACGTAGGGATTGGGGCTATGGCTACACCTTC | CASSPRRDWGYGYTF
. | TRBJ2-7 | TRBV5-1 | few | TGCGCCAGCAGCTTGCGCTGGGGGACCAACTACGAGCAGTACTTC | CASSLRWGTNYEQYF
TRBD2 | TRBJ2-1 | TRBV4-2 | few | TGTGCCAGCAGCCAAGATTGGGGGGGTAGCTCCTACAATGAGCAGTTCTTC | CASSQDWGGSSYNEQFF
. | TRBJ2-1 | TRBV20-1 | few | TGCAGTGCTAGTCCCGGGACCGAAACCAACAATGAGCAGTTCTTC | CSASPGTETNNEQFF
. | TRBJ2-3 | TRBV7-9 | . | TGTGCCAGCAGCTTAGATTCGGCGGCTACGCAGTATTTT | CASSLDSAATQYF
TRBD1 | TRBJ1-1 | TRBV20-1 | . | TGCAGTGCTGGAGACAGGGGGTTGACTGAAGCTTTCTTT | CSAGDRGLTEAFF
TRBD2 | TRBJ2-1 | TRBV18 | . | TGTGCCAGCTCACCACCTCAGCGGGGAACCTACAATGAGCAGTTCTTC | CASSPPQRGTYNEQFF
TRBD2 | TRBJ2-3 | TRBV12-3/TRBV12-4 | few | TGTGCCAGTGGGACTAGCGGGAAATTGGATACGCAGTATTTT | CASGTSGKLDTQYF
. | TRBJ2-1 | TRBV7-2 | few | TGTGCCAGCAGCTTAGAAGCGGCGGGCCAGTTCTTC | CASSLEAAGQFF
TRBD2 | TRBJ2-2 | TRBV6-5 | . | TGTGCCAGCAGTTATTCTCTCGGGACTAGCGGGAAGAATGGCGGGGAGCTGTTTTTT | CASSYSLGTSGKNGGELFF
TRBD1 | TRBJ1-5 | TRBV12-3/TRBV12-4 | . | TGTGCCAGCAGGGGACAGGGGCTCAATCAGCCCCAGCATTTT | CASRGQGLNQPQHF
. | TRBJ2-7 | TRBV20-1 | many | TGCAGTGCTAGAGACGGAGCGAACTACGAGCAGTACTTC | CSARDGANYEQYF
TRBD1 | TRBJ1-5 | TRBV19 | . | TGTGCCAGCACATTCGACAGGGGAGGTAATCAGCCCCAGCATTTT | CASTFDRGGNQPQHF
TRBD2 | TRBJ2-1 | TRBV6-2/TRBV6-3 | . | TGTGCCAGCAGACTAGCGGGAGGGTATGAGCAGTTCTTC | CASRLAGGYEQFF
. | TRBJ1-6 | TRBV6-1 | . | TGTGCCAGCAGACTCCCGAGCTCCTATAATTCACCCCTCCACTTT | CASRLPSSYNSPLHF
. | TRBJ2-1 | TRBV29-1 | . | TGCAGCGTTGCGTCTAGTGGCGATCCTTTAAATGAGCAGTTCTTC | CSVASSGDPLNEQFF
. | TRBJ2-5 | TRBV27 | . | TGTGCCAGCAGAGGACTGAACCAAGAGACCCAGTACTTC | CASRGLNQETQYF
. | TRBJ2-1 | TRBV5-1 | few | TGCGCCAGCAGCTGGAACCGGGGCATGTTAGAGTTCTTC | CASSWNRGMLEFF
. | TRBJ1-1 | TRBV5-1 | . | TGCGCCAGCAGCTTGGGTTTCCGGGAGACGTGGGGCACTGAAGCTTTCTTT | CASSLGFRETWGTEAFF
. | TRBJ2-7 | TRBV20-1 | . | TGCAGTGCTAGAACCGGGGCTAAGGACGAGCAGTACTTC | CSARTGAKDEQYF
. | TRBJ2-1 | TRBV7-2 | few | TGTGCCAGCAGCTTACGTGTTGTTGGTGAGCAGTTCTTC | CASSLRVVGEQFF
. | TRBJ2-1 | TRBV20-1 | . | TGCAGTGCTAGAGCCTCGGTCTACAATGAGCAGTTCTTC | CSARASVYNEQFF
TRBD2 | TRBJ2-1 | TRBV20-1 | few | TGCAGTGCCAGAGTCCCAGCGGGAGACTACAATGAGCAGTTCTTC | CSARVPAGDYNEQFF
. | TRBJ1-3 | TRBV20-1 | . | TGCAGTGCTAGTTCCGGGGCCCACTCTGGAAACACCATATATTTT | CSASSGAHSGNTIYF
. | TRBJ2-5 | TRBV9 | . | TGTGCCAGCAGCGTAGGTGCATGGAGGGGAGAGACCCAGTACTTC | CASSVGAWRGETQYF
TRBD2 | TRBJ2-2 | TRBV6-1 | few | TGTGCCAGCAGGTCGACTAGCGGGAGGGTGACCGGGGAGCTGTTTTTT | CASRSTSGRVTGELFF
TRBD1 | TRBJ2-1 | TRBV6-1 | . | TGTGCCAGCAGTGAAGAGGGGGCGGCCGGCGAGACCTACAATGAGCAGTTCTTC | CASSEEGAAGETYNEQFF
TRBD2 | TRBJ2-7 | TRBV19 | . | TGTGCCAGTAGCCCCCTCAGCGGGAGCGGGTACGAGCAGTACTTC | CASSPLSGSGYEQYF
TRBD1 | TRBJ2-1 | TRBV12-3/TRBV12-4 | . | TGTGCCAGCAGGCACGACAGGGGGAATGAGCAGTTCTTC | CASRHDRGNEQFF